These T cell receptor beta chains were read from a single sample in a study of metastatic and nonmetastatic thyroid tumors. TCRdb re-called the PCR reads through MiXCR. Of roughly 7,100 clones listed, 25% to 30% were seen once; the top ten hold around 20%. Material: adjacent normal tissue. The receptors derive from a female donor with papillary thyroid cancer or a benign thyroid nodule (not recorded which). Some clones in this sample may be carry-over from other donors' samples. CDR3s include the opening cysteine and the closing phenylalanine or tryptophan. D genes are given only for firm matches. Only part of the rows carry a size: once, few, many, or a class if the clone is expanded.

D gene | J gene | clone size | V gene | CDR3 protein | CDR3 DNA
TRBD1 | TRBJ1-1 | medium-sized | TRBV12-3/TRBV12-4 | CASSQWRDRASEAFF | TGTGCCAGCAGTCAGTGGCGGGACAGGGCCTCTGAAGCTTTCTTT
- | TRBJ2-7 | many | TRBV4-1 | CASSQIQLRDLDF | TGCGCCAGCAGCCAAATCCAACTCAGGGATCTGGACTTC
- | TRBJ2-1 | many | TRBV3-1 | CASSLGTRKDEQFF | TGTGCCAGCAGCCTCGGGACCCGGAAGGATGAGCAGTTCTTC
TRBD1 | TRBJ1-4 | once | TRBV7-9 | CASSLSGQGASEKLFF | TGTGCCAGCAGCTTATCGGGACAGGGGGCGAGCGAAAAACTGTTTTTT
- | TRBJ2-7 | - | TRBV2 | CASSPSGAYEQYF | TGTGCCAGCAGTCCTTCCGGGGCCTACGAGCAGTACTTC
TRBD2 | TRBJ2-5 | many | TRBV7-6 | CASSPPFWGGETQYF | TGTGCCAGCAGCCCACCGTTCTGGGGGGGAGAGACCCAGTACTTC
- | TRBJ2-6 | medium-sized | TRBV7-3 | CASSLASSGANVLTF | TGTGCCAGCAGCTTAGCCTCCTCTGGGGCCAACGTCCTGACTTTC
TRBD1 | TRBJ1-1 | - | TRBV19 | CASGWTGPNTEAFF | TGTGCCAGTGGATGGACAGGACCTAACACTGAAGCTTTCTTT
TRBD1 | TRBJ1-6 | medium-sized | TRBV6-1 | CASGQGVTPSLGSPLHF | TGTGCCAGCGGACAGGGGGTAACCCCCAGCTTGGGTTCACCCCTCCACTTT
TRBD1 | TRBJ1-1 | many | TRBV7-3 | CASSLDRDTEAFF | TGTGCCAGCAGCTTAGACAGGGATACTGAAGCTTTCTTT
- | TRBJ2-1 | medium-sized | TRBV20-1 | CSADLGSVDEQFF | TGCAGTGCGGACCTCGGGTCGGTGGATGAGCAGTTCTTC
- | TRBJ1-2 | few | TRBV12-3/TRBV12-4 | CAVGHPNYGYTF | TGTGCCGTAGGACACCCTAACTATGGCTACACCTTC
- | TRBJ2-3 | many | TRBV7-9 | CASSLEGGLHTQYF | TGTGCCAGCAGCTTAGAGGGGGGGCTACACACGCAGTATTTT
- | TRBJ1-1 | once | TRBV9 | CVSSPRQSSTEAFF | TGTGTCAGCAGCCCACGACAGTCCAGCACTGAAGCTTTCTTT
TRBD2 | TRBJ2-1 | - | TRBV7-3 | CASSLLAGDGNEQFF | TGTGCCAGCAGCTTACTAGCGGGAGATGGAAATGAGCAGTTCTTC
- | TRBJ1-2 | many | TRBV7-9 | CASSLVLSANYGYTF | TGTGCCAGCAGCTTAGTTCTTTCCGCTAACTATGGCTACACCTTC
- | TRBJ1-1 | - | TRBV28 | CAIILFQTNTEAFF | TGTGCCATCATTTTATTTCAGACGAACACTGAAGCTTTCTTT
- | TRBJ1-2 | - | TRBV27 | CASTPAGGDGYTF | TGTGCCAGCACACCTGCGGGGGGGGATGGCTACACCTTC
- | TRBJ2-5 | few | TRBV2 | CASRLTGGQETQYF | TGTGCCAGCAGATTGACAGGTGGACAAGAGACCCAGTACTTC
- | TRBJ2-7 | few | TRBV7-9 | CASSLVGESYEQYF | TGTGCCAGCAGCTTAGTGGGCGAATCCTACGAGCAGTACTTC
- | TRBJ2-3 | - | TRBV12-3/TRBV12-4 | CASSLGLVTQYF | TGTGCCAGCAGTTTAGGGTTAGTTACGCAGTATTTT
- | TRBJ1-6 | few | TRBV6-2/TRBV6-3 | CASSSAGSSSNSPLHF | TGTGCCAGCAGTTCGGCAGGTAGTTCTAGTAATTCACCCCTCCACTTT